What follows are 27 T cell receptor beta chains derived from one specimen sequenced in a study of blood T cell repertoires in COVID-19. Sequenced by immunoSEQ multiplex PCR; TCRdb stores in-frame clones only, minus some. The sample yields around 80,000 clones, about 68% seen once. The sequenced sample was peripheral blood. The receptors were gathered from a man aged 45-60 years with active or convalescent COVID-19.

The V and J genes are TRBV5-1 and TRBJ2-2, with 8 nucleotides matching TRBD2. The J segment lost 6 bases and the V segment lost 2 bases, leaving 6 bases of the junction unmatched. CDR3 length equals 15 residues. Per germline, CDR1 SGHRS and CDR2 YFSETQ. The CDR3 sequence is CASSFSGAQPGELFF. The CDR3 nucleotides are TGCGCCAGCAGCTTTAGCGGGGCACAACCCGGGGAGCTGTTTTTT.

This sequence joins TRBV27 and TRBJ2-5; TRBD1 matches 10 bases. Germline V gene data show CDR1 as MNHEY and CDR2 as SMNVEV (reference sequence). This CDR3 region has 15 residues. J was trimmed by 3 bases and V by 6 bases; bases with no gene match: 7. The CDR3 DNA reads as TGTGCCAGCAGGGGTCGACAGGGGGCGAAAGAGACCCAGTACTTC. It translates to CASRGRQGAKETQYF.

This clone is judged medium-sized. This chain uses TRBV10-3 with TRBJ2-5; 7 bases map to TRBD1. The trim removed 6 bases at V and 4 bases at J, leaving 8 bases unmatched. CDR3 size: 14 residues. Per the germline V gene, CDR1 is ENHRY and CDR2 is SYGVKD. CDR3 sequence reads: CAISVDRKGETQYF. CDR3 DNA sequence: TGTGCCATCAGCGTGGACAGGAAGGGAGAGACCCAGTACTTC.

The chain uses TRBV6-5 and TRBJ1-2; TRBD1 agrees at 7 bases. The CDR3 is 14 residues long. CDR1 is MNHEY, CDR2 SVGAGI, per germline. J gave up 5 bases and V 5 bases, and 8 bases lay outside the gene matches. In DNA, the CDR3 is TGTGCCAGCAGTCGAGAGGGGGCAAGGTATGGCTACACCTTC. Protein: CASSREGARYGYTF.

There are a few counts of this clone. Here the CDR3 reads CASRDGTAAYWKAFF. The CDR3 nucleotides are TGTGCCAGTAGGGATGGGACAGCAGCATACTGGAAAGCTTTCTTT. This rearrangement joins TRBV19 to TRBJ1-1; TRBD1 agrees at 7 bases. The ends lost 6 bases at V and 9 bases at J; junction bases unmatched: 16. This CDR3 is 15 amino acids long. Looked up from germline, CDR1 is LNHDA and CDR2 is SQIVND (reference sequence).

The V call is TRBV12-3 or TRBV12-4, the J call TRBJ1-6; D is uncertain. Trimming removed 2 bases at V and 9 bases at J, with 8 bases between. This CDR3 region has 13 residues. CDR3 loop: CASSLRAGSPLHF. CDR3 nucleotide sequence: TGTGCCAGCAGTTTAAGGGCGGGTTCACCCCTCCACTTT.

The chain couples TRBV9 to TRBJ2-1; 8 positions agree with TRBD2. V was pared by 0 bases and J by 5 bases, with 4 bases of the junction left unmatched. Per germline, CDR1 SGDLS and CDR2 YYNGEE. The CDR3 has 15 residues. The CDR3 DNA is TGTGCCAGCAGCGTAGGTAATAGCGGGGACAATGAGCAGTTCTTC. Its translation is CASSVGNSGDNEQFF.

The chain combines TRBV5-1 with TRBJ2-7; maybe TRBD1 (6 bases). The CDR3 extends over 13 amino acids. Per the germline V gene, CDR1 is SGHRS and CDR2 is YFSETQ. Deletions cut 4 bases from V and 2 bases from J, with 10 bases between. CDR3 sequence reads: CASSRDITYEQYF. The CDR3 coding sequence is TGCGCCAGCAGCCGGGACATAACCTACGAGCAGTACTTC. Filled out from reference TRBV5-1 and TRBJ2-7, the complete variable domain reads KAGVTQTPRYLIKTRGQQVTLSCSPISGHRSVSWYQQTPGQGLQFLFEYFSETQRNKGNFPGRFSGRQFSNSRSEMNVSTLELGDSALYLCASSRDITYEQYFGPGTRLTVT.

V is TRBV2 and J is TRBJ1-5; no clear D. V gave up 2 bases and J gave up 11 bases, with 19 bases separating them. CDR3 length equals 15 residues. The germline CDR1 and CDR2 sequences are SNHLY and FYNNEI. CDR3 bases: TGTGCCAGCAGTGAAAGACGGAAACCTCTGCTAGCCCAGCATTTT. Translation: CASSERRKPLLAQHF.

V gene TRBV3-1 (or the pseudogene TRBV3-2) combines with J gene TRBJ1-1, with no clear D. The CDR3 has 16 residues. The ends were cut back, 4 bases at V and 5 bases at J, with 20 bases in the middle. Looked up from germline, CDR1 is LGHDT and CDR2 is YNNKEL (reference sequence). This CDR3 is CASSPRVKGGYTEAFF. CDR3 DNA: TGTGCCAGCAGCCCCCGCGTGAAGGGAGGATATACTGAAGCTTTCTTT.

J is TRBJ1-3 and V is TRBV11-2, with TRBD1 matching over 9 bases. Germline V gives CDR1 SGHAT, CDR2 FQNNGV. The CDR3 runs 16 residues. Germline trimming cut 4 bases from V and 3 bases from J; bases unmatched to any gene: 7. The CDR3 protein is CASSSTGTGYGNTIYF. In DNA, the CDR3 is TGTGCCAGCAGCTCCACCGGGACAGGGTATGGAAACACCATATATTTT.

The chain joins TRBV19 to TRBJ1-1, with 9 bases identical to TRBD1. The germline V gene has CDR1 LNHDA and CDR2 SQIVND (reference sequence). The CDR3 runs to 14 residues. The V gene end was trimmed by 6 bases and the J gene end by 1 base; junction bases not matched to a gene: 3. The CDR3: CASRPQGANTEAFF. CDR3 DNA sequence: TGTGCCAGTAGGCCACAGGGGGCGAACACTGAAGCTTTCTTT.

This chain links TRBV24-1 with TRBJ2-3; 8 bases map to TRBD2. The CDR3 is 15 amino acids. V lost 3 bases and J lost 5; bases outside the gene matches: 6. Germline V gene sequence: CDR1 KGHDR, CDR2 SFDVKD. The chain's CDR3 is CATSDPGLAGDTQYF. CDR3 DNA: TGTGCCACCAGTGATCCCGGACTAGCAGGAGATACGCAGTATTTT.

V is TRBV6-1 and J is TRBJ1-5; D is possibly TRBD1 (6 bases). In germline, CDR1 is MNHNS, CDR2 SASEGT. The CDR3 is 14 amino acids. The V and J ends lost 0 bases and 5 bases respectively, with 8 bases between them. The CDR3, as DNA: TGTGCCAGCAGTGAAGCGGCAGGGGATCAGCCCCAGCATTTT. As protein: CASSEAAGDQPQHF.

CDR3 sequence (DNA): TGTGCCAGCAGCTCCCGGCCGGGACAGTCCTACAATGAGCAGTTCTTC. This translates into CASSSRPGQSYNEQFF. The rearrangement links TRBV7-9 to TRBJ2-1; 7 bases are a match to TRBD1. With V trimmed by 4 bases and J by 1 base, 7 bases remained unmatched. The CDR3 sequence is 16 residues long. The V gene's germline CDR1 is SEHNR and CDR2 FQNEAQ (reference sequence).

The rearrangement joins TRBV9 to TRBJ2-5; the match to TRBD2 covers 8 bases. V shed 1 base, J shed 0 bases, and the junction held 5 bases outside the gene matches. The CDR3 consists of 16 residues. CDR1 is SGDLS and CDR2 is YYNGEE in the germline V gene. CDR3 amino acids: CASSVTGGGYQETQYF. In DNA, the CDR3 is TGTGCCAGCAGCGTAACTGGCGGGGGGTACCAAGAGACCCAGTACTTC.

This clone was picked up one time. The rearrangement uses TRBV24-1 and TRBJ2-7; TRBD1 agrees at 10 bases. J lost 11 bases, V lost 4 bases, and 10 bases had no gene match. The V gene's germline CDR1 is KGHDR and CDR2 SFDVKD. The CDR3 has 14 residues. The CDR3: CATSDKDRGGEKYF. Here the CDR3 DNA reads TGTGCCACCAGTGACAAGGACAGGGGGGGGGAAAAGTACTTC.

Here the CDR3 reads CASRERAGGWSQETQYF. The CDR3 coding sequence is TGCGCCAGCAGGGAACGCGCAGGGGGCTGGTCCCAAGAGACCCAGTACTTC. V and J are TRBV4-1 and TRBJ2-5; 8 bases align to TRBD1. Germline assignment: CDR1 MGHRA and CDR2 YSYEKL. V was clipped by 6 bases and J by 1 base; unmatched bases: 13. This CDR3 comprises 17 residues.

The chain combines TRBV4-3 with TRBJ1-5, with TRBD1 as a possible D gene (6 bases). The CDR3 spans 16 residues. Germline V CDR1 and CDR2: LGHNA, YSLEER. V lost 4 bases, J lost 5 bases, and 18 bases lay in between. The CDR3 nucleotides read TGCGCCAGCAGCCGGCACGTGAGGGGGGGAGATCAGCCCCAGCATTTT. Translation gives CASSRHVRGGDQPQHF.

The gene calls are TRBV7-8 and TRBJ1-6; 10 nucleotides align to TRBD1. This CDR3 region has 16 residues. Per germline, CDR1 SGHVS and CDR2 FQNEAQ. Trimming at V came to 6 bases and at J to 7 bases, leaving 9 bases not matched to a gene. The CDR3, as DNA: TGTGCCAGCAGGGATACCCCGGGACAGGGGAATTCACCCCTCCACTTT. Translation gives CASRDTPGQGNSPLHF.

V usage is TRBV12-3 or TRBV12-4 and J usage is TRBJ2-5; D remains unclear. Trimming left V 5 bases short and J 0 bases short, with 7 bases between. The CDR3 has 13 residues. The CDR3 DNA reads TGTGCCAGCAGTCGGTCGTACCAAGAGACCCAGTACTTC. This sequence encodes CASSRSYQETQYF.

V gene TRBV18 combines with J gene TRBJ2-3; 12 bases map to TRBD2. This CDR3 has 15 amino acids. The junction had 2 bases not matched to a gene; V was cut back by 3 bases and J by 4 bases. The germline CDR1 and CDR2 sequences are KGHSH and LQKENI. The chain's CDR3 is CASSPTSGGSDTQYF. The CDR3 DNA is TGTGCCAGCTCACCGACTAGCGGGGGATCAGATACGCAGTATTTT.

The V and J genes are TRBV10-3 and TRBJ1-5; possible D gene TRBD1, 5 bases. Trimming left V 8 bases short and J 5 bases short, with 13 bases between. Germline CDR1 and CDR2: ENHRY and SYGVKD. This CDR3 region has 13 residues. CDR3 amino acids: CAICRGLDQPQHF. The CDR3 nucleotides read TGTGCCATCTGTCGGGGGTTGGATCAGCCCCAGCATTTT.

V is TRBV7-9 and J is TRBJ2-5, with 9 bases aligning to TRBD1. J lost 2 bases, V lost 5 bases, and 12 bases had no gene match. From germline, CDR1 is SEHNR and CDR2 FQNEAQ (reference sequence). The length of the CDR3 is 17 residues. The CDR3 sequence: CASSLGGTGRIQETQYF. The CDR3 DNA is TGTGCCAGCAGCCTCGGGGGGACAGGGCGAATTCAAGAGACCCAGTACTTC.

The V gene is TRBV29-1, the J gene TRBJ1-2; no reliable D call. Trimming took 7 bases from V and 7 from J, leaving 19 bases between them. This CDR3 has 13 residues. The germline V gene has CDR1 SQVTM and CDR2 ANQGSEA. The CDR3 is CSARVGGDGGYTF. The CDR3 DNA reads TGCAGCGCCCGGGTCGGCGGGGATGGTGGCTACACCTTC.

There are many counts of this clone. The chain has TRBV2 and TRBJ2-7; 9 bases line up with TRBD1. The germline CDR1 and CDR2 sequences are SNHLY and FYNNEI. The CDR3 totals 14 residues. Trimming at V came to 6 bases and at J to 8 bases, leaving 11 bases not matched to a gene. The CDR3 spells CASSYRDRVPQQYF. The CDR3, as DNA: TGTGCCAGCAGCTACCGGGACAGGGTACCTCAGCAGTACTTC.

The DNA of the CDR3 is TGTGCCAGCAGCTTACTCCGGTCGTACGAGCAGTACTTC. It translates to CASSLLRSYEQYF. This rearrangement joins TRBV11-2 to TRBJ2-7, with D unresolved. The germline CDR1 and CDR2 sequences are SGHAT and FQNNGV. The V end lost 2 bases, the J end lost 4 bases, and 9 bases lay between the germline ends. The CDR3 sequence is 13 residues long.